The clone carrying this T cell receptor (beta chain) has just one count. Its target is not known. Some clones are missing from TCRdb's copy, which holds only in-frame ones; the method was immunoSEQ multiplex PCR. The sample records tens of thousands of clones, 90% being singletons. This sample stems from a study of T cell responses to AZD1222 COVID-19 vaccine. Study-level background: Pooled in the analysis were second doses at about 4 or about 12 weeks.

Per germline, CDR1 MDHEN and CDR2 SYDVKM. With 8 bases removed from V and 3 bases from J, the gap between germline ends came to 20 bases. The CDR3 sequence is 15 residues long. Study findings and constraints: Spike-spanning, vaccine-associated CD4 TCRs were dominant at 160-218 and 743-854. Only five to seven AZD1222 recipients were seropositive at baseline.

The sequencing used peripheral blood, collected on day 0 of AZD1222 vaccination. The receptor's source is an adult in good health. V and J are TRBV28 and TRBJ2-7, with D possibly being TRBD2 (6 bases). CDR3 residues: CASADSAGRSYEQYF. The DNA of the CDR3 is TGTGCCAGCGCCGATTCGGCAGGGAGGAGCTACGAGCAGTACTTC.